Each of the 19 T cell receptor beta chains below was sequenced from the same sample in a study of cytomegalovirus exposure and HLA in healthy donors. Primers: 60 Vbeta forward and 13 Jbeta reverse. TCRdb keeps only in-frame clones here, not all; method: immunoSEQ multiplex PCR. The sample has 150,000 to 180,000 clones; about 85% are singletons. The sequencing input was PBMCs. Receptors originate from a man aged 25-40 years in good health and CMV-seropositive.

CDR3 sequence: CASSEGTGSDYGYTF. The DNA for the CDR3 is TGTGCCAGCAGTGAGGGAACAGGTTCGGACTATGGCTACACCTTC. The chain joins TRBV25-1 to TRBJ1-2; D might be TRBD1 (5 bases). The CDR3 spans 15 residues. Trimming cost V 3 bases and J 3 bases, with 14 bases left between them. Germline V gives CDR1 MGHDK, CDR2 SYGVNS.

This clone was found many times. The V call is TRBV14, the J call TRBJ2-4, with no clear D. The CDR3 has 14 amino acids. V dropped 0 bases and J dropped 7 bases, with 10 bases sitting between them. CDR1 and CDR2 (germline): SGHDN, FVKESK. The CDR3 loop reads CASSQDRFSNIQYF. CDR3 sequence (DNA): TGTGCCAGCAGCCAAGATCGGTTTAGCAACATTCAGTACTTC.

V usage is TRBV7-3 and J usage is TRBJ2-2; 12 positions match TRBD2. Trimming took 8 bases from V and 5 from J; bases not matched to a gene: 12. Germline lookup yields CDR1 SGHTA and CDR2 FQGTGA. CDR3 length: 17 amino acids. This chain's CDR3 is CASGRLAGASGTGELFF. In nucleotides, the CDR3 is TGTGCCAGCGGGCGACTAGCGGGAGCTAGCGGAACCGGGGAGCTGTTTTTT.

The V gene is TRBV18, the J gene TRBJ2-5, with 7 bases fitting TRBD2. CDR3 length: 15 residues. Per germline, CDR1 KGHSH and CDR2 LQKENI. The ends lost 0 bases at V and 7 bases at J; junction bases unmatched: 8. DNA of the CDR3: TGTGCCAGCTCACCACCGGACGGGGGGAGTGGGACCCAGTACTTC. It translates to CASSPPDGGSGTQYF.

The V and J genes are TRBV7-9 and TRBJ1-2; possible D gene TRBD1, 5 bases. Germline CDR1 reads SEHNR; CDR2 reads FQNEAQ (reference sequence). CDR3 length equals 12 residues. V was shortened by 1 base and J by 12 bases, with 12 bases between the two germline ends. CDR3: CASSLVMEGNTF. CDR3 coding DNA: TGTGCCAGCAGCTTAGTAATGGAGGGGAACACCTTC.

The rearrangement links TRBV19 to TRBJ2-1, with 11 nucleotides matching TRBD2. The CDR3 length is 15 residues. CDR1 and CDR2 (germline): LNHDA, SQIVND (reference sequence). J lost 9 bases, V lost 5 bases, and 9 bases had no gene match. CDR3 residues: CASSVLAGGLVEQFF. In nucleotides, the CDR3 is TGTGCCAGTAGTGTCCTAGCGGGAGGCTTAGTTGAGCAGTTCTTC.

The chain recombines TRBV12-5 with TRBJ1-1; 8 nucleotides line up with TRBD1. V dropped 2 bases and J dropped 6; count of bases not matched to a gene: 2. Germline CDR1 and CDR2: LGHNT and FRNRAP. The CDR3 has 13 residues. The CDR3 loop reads CASGLLTGAEAFF. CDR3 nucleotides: TGTGCTAGTGGTTTGTTGACAGGGGCTGAAGCTTTCTTT.

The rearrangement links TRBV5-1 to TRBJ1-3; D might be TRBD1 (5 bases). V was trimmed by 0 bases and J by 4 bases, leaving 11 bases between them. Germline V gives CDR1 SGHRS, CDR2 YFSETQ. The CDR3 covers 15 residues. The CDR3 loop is CASSLVGAGGNTIYF. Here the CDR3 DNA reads TGCGCCAGCAGCTTGGTAGGGGCAGGCGGAAACACCATATATTTT.

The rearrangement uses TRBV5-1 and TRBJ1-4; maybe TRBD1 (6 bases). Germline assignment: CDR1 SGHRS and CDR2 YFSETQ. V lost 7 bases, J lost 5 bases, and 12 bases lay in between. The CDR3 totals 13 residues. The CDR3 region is CASSQGANEKLFF. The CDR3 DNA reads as TGCGCCAGCTCACAGGGCGCAAATGAAAAACTGTTTTTT.

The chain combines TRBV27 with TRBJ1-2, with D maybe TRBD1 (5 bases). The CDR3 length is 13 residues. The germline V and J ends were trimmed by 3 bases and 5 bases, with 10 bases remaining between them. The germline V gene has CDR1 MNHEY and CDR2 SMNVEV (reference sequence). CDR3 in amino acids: CASSFDSKYGYTF. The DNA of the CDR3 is TGTGCCAGCAGTTTTGACAGCAAATATGGCTACACCTTC.

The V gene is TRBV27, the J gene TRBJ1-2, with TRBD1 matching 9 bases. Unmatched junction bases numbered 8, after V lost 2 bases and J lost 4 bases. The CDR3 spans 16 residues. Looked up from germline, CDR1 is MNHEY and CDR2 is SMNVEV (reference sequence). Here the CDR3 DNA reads TGTGCCAGCAGTTTAAGGGGACAGGGTTTGCCCTATGGCTACACCTTC. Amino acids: CASSLRGQGLPYGYTF.

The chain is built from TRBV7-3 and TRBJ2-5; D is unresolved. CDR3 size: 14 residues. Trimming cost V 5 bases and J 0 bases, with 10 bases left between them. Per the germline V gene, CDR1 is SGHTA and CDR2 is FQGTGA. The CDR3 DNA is TGTGCCAGCAGCCCCCCAGATAACCAAGAGACCCAGTACTTC. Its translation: CASSPPDNQETQYF.

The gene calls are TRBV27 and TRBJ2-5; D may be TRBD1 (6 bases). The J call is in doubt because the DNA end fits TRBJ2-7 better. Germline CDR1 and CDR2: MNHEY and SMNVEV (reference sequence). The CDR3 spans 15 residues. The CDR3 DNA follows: TGTGCCAGCGGGGAGAACAGGGCTAGCTCCTACGAGCAGTACTTC. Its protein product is CASGENRASSYEQYF.

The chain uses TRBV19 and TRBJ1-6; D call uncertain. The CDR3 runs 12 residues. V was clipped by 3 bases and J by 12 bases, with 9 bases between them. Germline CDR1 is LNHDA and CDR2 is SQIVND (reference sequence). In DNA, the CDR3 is TGTGCCAGTAGTATTGGCGCAGGACCCCTCCACTTT. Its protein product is CASSIGAGPLHF.

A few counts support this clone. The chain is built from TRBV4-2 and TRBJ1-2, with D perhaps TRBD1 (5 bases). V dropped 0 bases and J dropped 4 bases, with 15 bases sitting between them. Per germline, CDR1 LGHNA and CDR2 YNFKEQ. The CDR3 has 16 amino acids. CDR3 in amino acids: CASSQEPQDETYGYTF. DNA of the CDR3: TGTGCCAGCAGCCAAGAGCCACAGGACGAGACCTATGGCTACACCTTC.

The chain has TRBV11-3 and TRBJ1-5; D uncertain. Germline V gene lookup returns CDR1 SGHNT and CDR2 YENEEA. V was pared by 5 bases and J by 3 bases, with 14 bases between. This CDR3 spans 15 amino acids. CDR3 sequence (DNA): TGTGCCAGCAGCCGCGGGGTCAGTCTCAATCAGCCCCAGCATTTT. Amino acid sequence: CASSRGVSLNQPQHF.

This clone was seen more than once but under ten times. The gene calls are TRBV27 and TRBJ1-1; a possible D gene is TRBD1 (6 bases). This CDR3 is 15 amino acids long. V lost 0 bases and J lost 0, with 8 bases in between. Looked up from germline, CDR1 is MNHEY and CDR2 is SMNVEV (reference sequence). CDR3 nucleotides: TGTGCCAGCAGTTTATCTGCAGGGGTGAACACTGAAGCTTTCTTT. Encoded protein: CASSLSAGVNTEAFF.

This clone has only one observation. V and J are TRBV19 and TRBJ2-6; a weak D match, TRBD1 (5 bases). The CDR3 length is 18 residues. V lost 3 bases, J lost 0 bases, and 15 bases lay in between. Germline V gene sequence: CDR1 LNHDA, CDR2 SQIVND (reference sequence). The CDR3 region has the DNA TGTGCCAGTAGTATTGAGGCAGGGTCCCCCTCTGGGGCCAACGTCCTGACTTTC. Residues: CASSIEAGSPSGANVLTF.

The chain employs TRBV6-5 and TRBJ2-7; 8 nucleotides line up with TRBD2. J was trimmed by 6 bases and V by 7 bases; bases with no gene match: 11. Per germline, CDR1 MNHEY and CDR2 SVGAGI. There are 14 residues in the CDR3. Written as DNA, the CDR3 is TGTGCCAGCAACGCCCTTAGCGGGAAGGGCGAGCAGTACTTC. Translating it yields CASNALSGKGEQYF.